The sequence of this T cell receptor beta chain was determined in a study of shared clonotypes between healthy human individuals (dated by TCRdb to 2018 to 2020). About the full investigation: The cohort comprised a couple of women and a few men aged 18 to 49 years. For each donor, three plates each were used for CD4 naive and CD4 memory, two plates were used for CD8 naive, and one plate was used for CD8 memory. Blood TCR repertoires of roughly 5 healthy adults were deeply sequenced to estimate repertoire size and the extent of clonotype sharing between individuals. Different laboratories and diverse techniques were used to prepare libraries and sequence TCR repertoires, to increase sequencing depth and limit assay-specific biases. Between about 0.8 and 9.5 billion PBMCs per donor were obtained by leukapheresis. Beyond this particular receptor, the publication reports: When a few donors were compared, the shared fraction of clonotypes was around 5% for naive CD4, approximately 3.3% for naive CD8, about 2.5% for memory CD4, and 0.35% to 0.4% for memory CD8. The genetic and exposure-history diversity represented was limited by the small number of donors. Even with the large sequencing depth, rarefaction of the sorted-subset datasets indicated that sequencing was incomplete. Compared with non-shared clonotypes, clonotypes shared by all four sorted-subset donors had higher generation probabilities. Based on pairwise subsampling, the degree of clonotype sharing among donors was expected to be affected by sequencing depth. Sampling was restricted to blood, and TCR repertoires in tissues likely differ from the TCR repertoires found in blood. Naive subsets generally had larger estimated clonotype richness than memory subsets.

Donors were healthy HIV-negative adults with no recently reported acute infections or vaccinations. Only Caucasian adults living in Nashville, Tennessee, USA were represented among the donors. Magnetic negative selection was used to enrich CD4+ T cells, after which naive cells were positively selected on CD45RA and the negative fraction became the memory subset. Blood was collected by leukapheresis, and PBMCs were isolated by Ficoll-Histopaque density gradient centrifugation and then cryopreserved in liquid nitrogen vapor phase. Purity and quantity of every magnetically sorted T cell population were checked by analytical flow cytometry. Genomic DNA was isolated from every sorted fraction and measured by UV absorbance on a Nanodrop 2000c. Using the deep immunoSEQ assay, multiplex PCR amplified TCR CDR3 regions from genomic DNA. Genomic DNA extracted from each cell subset was distributed evenly over all wells of several immunoSEQ 96-well plates, and each plate served as one replicate. Each replicate PCR for sorted subsets received around 210 ng genomic DNA, equal to tens of thousands of T cell genomes. Purified libraries were quantified with a Qubit 3.0 fluorometer, sized on a Bioanalyzer 2100, and re-quantified with the KAPA Library Quantification kit. Every immunoSEQ 96-well plate was sequenced on a dedicated single-read 150-cycle Illumina NextSeq 550 flow cell. In the paper's pipeline: Because only junctional sequences without quality scores were contained in the immunoSEQ output, filtering matching that applied to full-length reads could not be performed. Sequences were annotated with PyIR, a Python wrapper for IgBLAST v1.9, using IMGT germline references to assign V/J genes and CDR3. Any read was removed if the V/J assignment was weak (E-value above 1e-6), the CDR3 was missing, or the read contained stop codons, out-of-frame junctions, or ambiguous translated residues. V3J clonotypes were defined by identical inferred V gene, J gene, and CDR3 amino acid sequence. Percentage overlap between repertoires was calculated by dividing the number of shared unique clonotypes by the size of the smaller repertoire. RTK rarefaction, the Chao1 estimator, and Recon v2.1 estimates of unobserved clonotypes were used to assess repertoire richness. Generation probabilities were computed with OLGA for all TCRbeta clonotypes obtained by the gDNA method from several donors. Here the immuneACCESS table is served through TCRdb, limited to in-frame sequences with V and J called. Missing clones are a known gap in these copies; in checked studies unresolved V genes cover under half, and the rest lacks a known reason. V, J and clone size are taken as reported in that table, and D and trimming were inferred from the DNA itself. A total of millions of clones appear in this sample, over 90% of them only once. The top ten constitute 0.39% of the sample.

A remark on this clone: It lacks a known antigen. Base-call qualities are not available, and no considerably larger clone is one nucleotide away. Other DNA sequences within the sample encode an identical CDR3.

The sample consisted of naive CD4+ T cells from PBMCs. This specimen's cell subset or site label, interpreted: CD45RA+ positively selected. The sequence derives from a man aged 18 to 30 in good health. Some clones in this sample may be carry-over from other donors' samples.

The CDR3 amino acid sequence is: CASRGGETQYF. DNA sequence: TGTGCCAGCAGGGGAGGAGAGACCCAGTACTTC. The chain is encoded by TRBV19 joined to TRBJ2-5; the D segment may tentatively be TRBD1 or TRBD2, each giving 6 matched bases. V and J lose 9 bases and 4 bases, and a span of 9 bases separates them. Inclusive of the bounding cysteine and phenylalanine, the CDR3 is 11 residues long. Just CDR3 DNA is preserved here, 33 bases in frame from base 1. CDR1 and CDR2 (LNHDA, SQIVND) derive from the germline V gene (reference sequence).